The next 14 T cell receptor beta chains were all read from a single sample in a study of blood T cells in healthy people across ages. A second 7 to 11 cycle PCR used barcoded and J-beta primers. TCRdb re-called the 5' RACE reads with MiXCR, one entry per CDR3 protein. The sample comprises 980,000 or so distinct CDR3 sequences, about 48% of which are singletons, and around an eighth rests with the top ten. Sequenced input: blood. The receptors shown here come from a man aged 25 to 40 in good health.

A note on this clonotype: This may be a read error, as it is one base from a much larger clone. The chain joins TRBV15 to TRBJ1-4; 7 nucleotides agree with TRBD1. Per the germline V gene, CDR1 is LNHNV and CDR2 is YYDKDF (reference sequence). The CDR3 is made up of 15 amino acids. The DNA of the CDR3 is TGTGTCACCAGCAGGATTACAGGGGTGGGGGAAAAACTGTTTTTT. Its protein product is CVTSRITGVGEKLFF.

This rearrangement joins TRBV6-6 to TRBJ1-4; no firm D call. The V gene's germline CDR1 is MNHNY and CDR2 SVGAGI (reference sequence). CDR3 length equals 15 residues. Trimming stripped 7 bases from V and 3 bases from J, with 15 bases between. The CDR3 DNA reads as TGTGCCAGCACCGGATGGGGTCGGCCTAATGAAAAACTGTTTTTT. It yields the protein CASTGWGRPNEKLFF.

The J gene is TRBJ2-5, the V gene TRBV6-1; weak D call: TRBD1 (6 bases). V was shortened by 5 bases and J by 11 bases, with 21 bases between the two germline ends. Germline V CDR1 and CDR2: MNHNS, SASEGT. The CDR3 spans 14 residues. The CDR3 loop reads CASSLRTEYNEQYF. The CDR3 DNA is TGTGCCAGCAGTCTACGGACAGAATACAATGAGCAGTACTTC.

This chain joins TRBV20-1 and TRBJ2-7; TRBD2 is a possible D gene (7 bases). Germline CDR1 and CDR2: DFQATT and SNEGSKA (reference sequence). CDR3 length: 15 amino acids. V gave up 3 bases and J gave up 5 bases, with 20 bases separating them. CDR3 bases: TGCAGTGCTAGGGGGACATGGGACTACACCAACGAGCAGTACTTC. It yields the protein CSARGTWDYTNEQYF.

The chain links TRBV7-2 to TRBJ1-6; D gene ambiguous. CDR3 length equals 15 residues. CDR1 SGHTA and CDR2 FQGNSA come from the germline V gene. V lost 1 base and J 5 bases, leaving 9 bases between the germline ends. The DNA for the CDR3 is TGTGCCAGCAGCTTAGGCGCAACAAATAATTCACCCCTCCACTTT. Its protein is CASSLGATNNSPLHF. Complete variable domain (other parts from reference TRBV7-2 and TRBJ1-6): GAGVSQSPSNKVTEKGKDVELRCDPISGHTALYWYRQSLGQGLEFLIYFQGNSAPDKSGLPSDRFSAERTGGSVSTLTIQRTQQEDSAVYLCASSLGATNNSPLHFGNGTRLTVT.

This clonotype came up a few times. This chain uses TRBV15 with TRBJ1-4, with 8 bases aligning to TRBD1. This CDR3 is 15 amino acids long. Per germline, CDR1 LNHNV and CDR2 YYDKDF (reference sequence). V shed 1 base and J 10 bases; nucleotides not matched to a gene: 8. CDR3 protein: CATSRAIGQGGKLFF. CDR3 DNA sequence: TGTGCCACCAGCAGAGCGATAGGACAGGGAGGAAAACTGTTTTTT.

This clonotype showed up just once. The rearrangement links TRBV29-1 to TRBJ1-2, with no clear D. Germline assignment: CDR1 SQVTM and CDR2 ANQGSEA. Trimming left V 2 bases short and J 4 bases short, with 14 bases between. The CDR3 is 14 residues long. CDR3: CSVEHGYYGYGYTF. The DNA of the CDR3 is TGCAGCGTTGAACACGGGTACTACGGCTATGGCTACACCTTC.

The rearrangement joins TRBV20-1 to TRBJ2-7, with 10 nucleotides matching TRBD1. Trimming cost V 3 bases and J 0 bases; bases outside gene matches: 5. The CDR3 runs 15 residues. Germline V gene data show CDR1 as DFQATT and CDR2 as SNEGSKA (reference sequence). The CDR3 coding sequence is TGCAGTGCTAGGGGACAGGGGTCGAACTCCTACGAGCAGTACTTC. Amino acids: CSARGQGSNSYEQYF.

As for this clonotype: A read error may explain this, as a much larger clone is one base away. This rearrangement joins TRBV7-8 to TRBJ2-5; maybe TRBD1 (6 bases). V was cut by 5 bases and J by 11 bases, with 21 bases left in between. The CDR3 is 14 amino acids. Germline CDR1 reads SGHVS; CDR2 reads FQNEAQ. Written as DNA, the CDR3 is TGTGCCAGCAGCCCCCGGACAGCTTTCAGTGAGCAGTACTTC. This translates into CASSPRTAFSEQYF.

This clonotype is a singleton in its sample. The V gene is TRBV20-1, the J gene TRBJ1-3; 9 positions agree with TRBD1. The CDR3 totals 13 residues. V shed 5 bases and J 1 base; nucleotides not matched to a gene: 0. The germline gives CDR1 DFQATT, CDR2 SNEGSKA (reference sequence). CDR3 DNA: TGCAGTGCTGGACAGGGGTCTGGAAACACCATATATTTT. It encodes CSAGQGSGNTIYF.

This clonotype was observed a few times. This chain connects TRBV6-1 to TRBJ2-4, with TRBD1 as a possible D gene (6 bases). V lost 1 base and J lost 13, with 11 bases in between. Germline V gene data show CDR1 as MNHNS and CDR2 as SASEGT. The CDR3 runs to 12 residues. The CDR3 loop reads CASSEEGVRQYF. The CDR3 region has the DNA TGTGCCAGCAGTGAAGAGGGGGTGCGGCAGTACTTC.

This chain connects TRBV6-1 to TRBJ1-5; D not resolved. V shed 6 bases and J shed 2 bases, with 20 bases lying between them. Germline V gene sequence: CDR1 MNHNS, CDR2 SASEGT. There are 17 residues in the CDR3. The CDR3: CASSPIRGRGGNQPQHF. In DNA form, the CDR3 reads TGTGCCAGCAGCCCCATTCGGGGTCGCGGGGGCAATCAGCCCCAGCATTTT.

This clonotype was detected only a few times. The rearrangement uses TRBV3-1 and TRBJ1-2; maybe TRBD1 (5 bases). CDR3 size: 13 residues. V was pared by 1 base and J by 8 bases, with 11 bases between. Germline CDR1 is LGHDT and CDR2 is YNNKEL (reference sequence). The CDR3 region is CASSQGIRGGYTF. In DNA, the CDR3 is TGTGCCAGCAGCCAAGGTATCCGGGGCGGCTACACCTTC.

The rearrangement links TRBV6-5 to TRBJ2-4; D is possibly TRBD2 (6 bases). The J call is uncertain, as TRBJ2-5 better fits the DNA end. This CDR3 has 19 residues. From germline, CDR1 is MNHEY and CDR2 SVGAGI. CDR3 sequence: CASSYSMGSGSGLQETQYF. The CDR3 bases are TGTGCCAGCAGTTACTCCATGGGGTCGGGTAGCGGCCTGCAAGAGACCCAGTACTTC.